The clone carrying this TCR beta chain was detected once. Its antigen remains unknown. The junction departs from germline at one end; a sequencing error may be responsible. TCR beta VDJ and CDR3 were profiled, and genomic DNA was the template. TCRdb reprocessed the reads with MiXCR, giving one entry per CDR3 protein. The profile covers around 170,000 distinct CDR3 sequences, with approximately 48% appearing a single time and over 7.5% taken by the ten largest. Germline loops: CDR1 DFQATT, CDR2 SNEGSKA (reference sequence). This CDR3 region has 14 residues. The sequenced patients had an expansion of CD8+CD57+ cells seen by flow cytometry. These data come from a study of CD8+CD57+ T cells in acquired aplastic anemia. The wider study: DNA from sorted CD4+ and CD8+ cells averaged about 3.2 ug.

The study's findings and limits: Patients versus controls showed no significant CD8+ Simpson's diversity difference.

This clonotype was obtained from a human donor with aplastic anemia. V is TRBV20-1 and J is TRBJ1-2; TRBD1 is a possible D gene (5 bases). The sample was sorted CD4+, CD8+, or CD8+CD57+ T cells (not recorded which) from PBMCs. CDR3 coding DNA: TGCAGTGCTAGAGCCAGGACGGGGGACTATGGCTACGCCTTC. Translated, it gives CSARARTGDYGYAF.